The source of this T cell receptor beta chain is a study of response to subunit inactivated influenza vaccine. Regarding the study as a whole: Researchers suggested that each seasonal influenza vaccination recruits few new T cells.

Losses at the gene ends were 5 bases for V and 4 bases for J; bases not matched to a gene: 11. Germline lookup yields CDR1 MNHEY and CDR2 SVGEGT. CDR3 length: 16 residues. With regard to this clonotype: Its antigen is currently unknown.

TCRdb reprocessed the RT-PCR reads with MiXCR, giving one entry per CDR3 protein. In the table there are about 570,000 distinct CDR3 sequences, approximately 10% of which are singletons. Another study also made use of these data, one on T cells expressing NK-cell markers. As that study records: It was by 5'RACE template switching with UMIs that TCR beta cDNA was made. Repertoire data for TCR beta were derived from sorted T cells (CD3+CD56+NKG2C+, CD3+CD56+NKG2C- and CD3+CD56-NKG2C+). The same clonotypes also predominated in the CD3+CD56-NKG2C+ fraction of several donors.

The TCR was taken from a man in his fifties or sixties who received an inactivated influenza vaccine. This chain connects TRBV6-2 or TRBV6-3 to TRBJ2-1; 7 nucleotides agree with TRBD1. This material consisted of PBMCs from blood, taken on the day of vaccination. The DNA of the CDR3 is TGTGCCAGCAGTCGCATTGGGGACAGAGGGTACAATGAGCAGTTCTTC. Protein product: CASSRIGDRGYNEQFF.